What follows describes a single TCR beta chain. Its antigen is undetermined. As to time point: sample taken at primary tumor resection. The donor group consisted of around 77 patients who had untreated, early-stage non-small cell lung cancer. The CDR3 consists of 14 residues. Germline V CDR1 and CDR2: DFQATT, SNEGSKA (reference sequence). Trimming shortened V by 1 base and J by 6 bases, and 10 bases separated the two germline ends. Every TCR cDNA molecule bore its own unique molecular identifier. TCRdb reanalysed the 5' RACE reads using MiXCR and keeps one entry per CDR3 protein. There are 35,000 to 55,000 distinct CDR3 sequences in the sample; around 6.8% occur only once, and around 42% lies in the top ten. The entry originates in a study of spatial heterogeneity in lung cancer. Study-wide findings and caveats: At resection, ubiquitous expanded tumor TCRs appeared in blood more than at follow-up.

The V call is TRBV20-1, the J call TRBJ1-6; possible D gene TRBD1, 5 bases. The clonotype originates from a female donor with early-stage non-small cell lung cancer. Specimen: PBMCs, collected at surgery. The CDR3 bases are TGCAGTGCTAGAGGCGAGACAGTTAATTCACCCCTCCACTTT. This codes for CSARGETVNSPLHF.